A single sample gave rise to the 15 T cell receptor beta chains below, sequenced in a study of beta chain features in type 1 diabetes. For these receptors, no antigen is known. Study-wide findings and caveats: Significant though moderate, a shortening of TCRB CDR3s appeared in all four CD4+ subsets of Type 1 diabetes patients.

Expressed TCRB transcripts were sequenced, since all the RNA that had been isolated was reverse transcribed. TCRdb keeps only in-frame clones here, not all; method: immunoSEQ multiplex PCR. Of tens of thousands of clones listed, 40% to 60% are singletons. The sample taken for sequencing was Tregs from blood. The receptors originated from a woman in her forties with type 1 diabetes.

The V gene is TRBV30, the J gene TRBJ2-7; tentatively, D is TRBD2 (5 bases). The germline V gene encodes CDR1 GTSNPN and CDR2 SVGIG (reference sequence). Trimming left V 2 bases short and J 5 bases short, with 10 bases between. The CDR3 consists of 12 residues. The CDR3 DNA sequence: TGTGCCTGGAGTCGAGGGAAGCACGAGCAGTACTTC. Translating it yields CAWSRGKHEQYF.

The CDR3 sequence is CASSLLQGAGEQFF. CDR3 nucleotide sequence: TGCGCCAGCAGCTTACTACAGGGGGCAGGTGAGCAGTTCTTC. V usage is TRBV5-1 and J usage is TRBJ2-1, with 9 bases matching TRBD1. The ends lost 2 bases at V and 9 bases at J; junction bases unmatched: 6. CDR3 length: 14 residues. The germline gives CDR1 SGHRS, CDR2 YFSETQ.

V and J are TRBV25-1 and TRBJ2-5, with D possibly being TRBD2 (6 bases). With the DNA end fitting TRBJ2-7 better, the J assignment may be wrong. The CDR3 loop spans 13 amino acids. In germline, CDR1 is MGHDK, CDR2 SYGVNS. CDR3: CASIKRVYYEQYF. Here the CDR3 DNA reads TGTGCCAGCATAAAGCGGGTTTACTACGAGCAGTACTTC.

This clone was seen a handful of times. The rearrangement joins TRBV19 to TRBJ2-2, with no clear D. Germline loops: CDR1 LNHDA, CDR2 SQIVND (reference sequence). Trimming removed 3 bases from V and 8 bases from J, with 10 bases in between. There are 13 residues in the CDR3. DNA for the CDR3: TGTGCCAGTAGTATGCAAACTGAGGGGGAGCTGTTTTTT. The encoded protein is CASSMQTEGELFF. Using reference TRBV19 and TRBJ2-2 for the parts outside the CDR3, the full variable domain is DGGITQSPKYLFRKEGQNVTLSCEQNLNHDAMYWYRQDPGQGLRLIYYSQIVNDFQKGDIAEGYSVSREKKESFPLTVTSAQKNPTAFYLCASSMQTEGELFFGEGSRLTVL.

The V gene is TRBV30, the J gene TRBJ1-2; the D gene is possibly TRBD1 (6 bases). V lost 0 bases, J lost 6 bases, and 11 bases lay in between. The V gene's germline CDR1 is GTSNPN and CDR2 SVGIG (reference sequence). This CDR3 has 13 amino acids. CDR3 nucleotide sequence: TGTGCCTGGAGTGTCGGGGGGCTGGATGGCTACACCTTC. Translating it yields CAWSVGGLDGYTF.

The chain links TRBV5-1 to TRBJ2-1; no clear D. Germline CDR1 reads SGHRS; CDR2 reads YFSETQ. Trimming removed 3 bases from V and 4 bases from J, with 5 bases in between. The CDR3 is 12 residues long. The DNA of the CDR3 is TGCGCCAGCAGCTCCCCTTACAATGAGCAGTTCTTC. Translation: CASSSPYNEQFF. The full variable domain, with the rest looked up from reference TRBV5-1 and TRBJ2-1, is KAGVTQTPRYLIKTRGQQVTLSCSPISGHRSVSWYQQTPGQGLQFLFEYFSETQRNKGNFPGRFSGRQFSNSRSEMNVSTLELGDSALYLCASSSPYNEQFFGPGTRLTVL.

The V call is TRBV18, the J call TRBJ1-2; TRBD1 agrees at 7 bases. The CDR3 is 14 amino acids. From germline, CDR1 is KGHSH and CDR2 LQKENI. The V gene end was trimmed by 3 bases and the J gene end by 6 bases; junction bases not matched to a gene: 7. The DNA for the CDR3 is TGTGCCAGCTCACCGGAGGGGCAGGGGGATGGCTACACCTTC. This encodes CASSPEGQGDGYTF. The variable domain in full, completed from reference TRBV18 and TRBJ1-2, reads NAGVMQNPRHLVRRRGQEARLRCSPMKGHSHVYWYRQLPEEGLKFMVYLQKENIIDESGMPKERFSAEFPKEGPSILRIQQVVRGDSAAYFCASSPEGQGDGYTFGSGTRLTVV.

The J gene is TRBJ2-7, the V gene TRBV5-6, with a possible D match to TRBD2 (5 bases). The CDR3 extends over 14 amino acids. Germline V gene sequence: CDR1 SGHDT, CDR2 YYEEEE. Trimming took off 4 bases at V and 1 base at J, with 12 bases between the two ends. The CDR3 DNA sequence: TGTGCCAGCAGCCGGGCTCCGGGGTCCTACGAGCAGTACTTC. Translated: CASSRAPGSYEQYF.

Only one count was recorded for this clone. The CDR3 DNA reads as TGCGCCAGCAGCTTGGAGACAGGGCTTTACGAGCAGTACTTC. This codes for CASSLETGLYEQYF. The chain couples TRBV5-1 to TRBJ2-7; 7 positions agree with TRBD1. The V and J ends lost 0 bases and 4 bases, in that order; junction bases with no gene match: 4. The CDR3 is made up of 14 amino acids. Germline V gene sequence: CDR1 SGHRS, CDR2 YFSETQ.

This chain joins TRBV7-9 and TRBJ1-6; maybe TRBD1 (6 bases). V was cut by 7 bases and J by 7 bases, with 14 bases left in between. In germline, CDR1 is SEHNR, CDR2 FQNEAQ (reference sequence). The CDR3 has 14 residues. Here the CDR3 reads CASTPRQGNSPLHF. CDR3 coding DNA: TGTGCCAGCACCCCTCGGCAGGGGAATTCACCCCTCCACTTT.

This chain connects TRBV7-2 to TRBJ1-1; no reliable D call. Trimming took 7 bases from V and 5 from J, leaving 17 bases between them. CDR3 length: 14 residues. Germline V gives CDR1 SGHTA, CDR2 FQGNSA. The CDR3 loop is CASTLERSGTEAFF. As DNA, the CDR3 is TGTGCCAGCACTCTGGAGCGGTCTGGGACTGAAGCTTTCTTT.

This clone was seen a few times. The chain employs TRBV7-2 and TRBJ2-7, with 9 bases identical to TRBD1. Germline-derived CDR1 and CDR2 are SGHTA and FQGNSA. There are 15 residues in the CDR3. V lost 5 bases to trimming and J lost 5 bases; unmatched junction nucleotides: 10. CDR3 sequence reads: CASSADRGSSNEQYF. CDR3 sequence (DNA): TGTGCCAGCAGCGCGGACAGGGGTTCAAGTAACGAGCAGTACTTC.

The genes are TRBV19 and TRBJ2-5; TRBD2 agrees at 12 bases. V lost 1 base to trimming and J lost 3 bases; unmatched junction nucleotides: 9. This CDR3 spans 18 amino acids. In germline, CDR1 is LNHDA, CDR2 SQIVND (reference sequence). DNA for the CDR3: TGTGCCAGTAGTATAGTGGCTAGCGGGAGGGGTACAGAAGAGACCCAGTACTTC. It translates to CASSIVASGRGTEETQYF.

The CDR3 DNA reads TGTGCCAGCAGCTTAGTGGGCAGGGGCTTGAACGAGCAGTACTTC. Encoded protein: CASSLVGRGLNEQYF. The chain has TRBV7-2 and TRBJ2-7; possible D gene TRBD1, 6 bases. The germline V gene has CDR1 SGHTA and CDR2 FQGNSA. V was cut by 1 base and J by 5 bases, with 15 bases left in between. The CDR3 sequence is 15 residues long.

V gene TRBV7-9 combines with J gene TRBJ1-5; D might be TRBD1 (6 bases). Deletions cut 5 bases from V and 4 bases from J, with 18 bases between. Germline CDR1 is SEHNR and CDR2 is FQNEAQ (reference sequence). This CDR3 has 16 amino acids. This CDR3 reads CASSLGTGILNQPQHF. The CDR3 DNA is TGTGCCAGCAGCCTCGGCACAGGGATACTTAATCAGCCCCAGCATTTT.